The T cell receptor (beta chain) described here comes from a study of T cells after yellow fever vaccination. TCRdb fed the 5' RACE reads into MiXCR, producing one record per CDR3 protein. The data show 180,000 or so distinct CDR3 sequences, approximately 11% seen once. Trimming shortened V by 4 bases and J by 5 bases, and 18 bases separated the two germline ends. Germline assignment: CDR1 SGDLS and CDR2 YYNGEE. The CDR3 has 15 residues. The genes are TRBV9 and TRBJ2-5; the D gene could be TRBD1 or TRBD2 (5 bases each). The receptor was derived from a man between 18 and 35 years old who received the YFV17D yellow fever vaccine. The sequenced sample was CD8+ T cells sorted from PBMCs, obtained 15 days after the yellow fever booster vaccination. CDR3 sequence reads: CASSPRDRRAETQYF. The CDR3 DNA is TGTGCCAGCAGCCCTCGGGACCGCCGGGCGGAGACCCAGTACTTC. The full variable domain, completed using reference TRBV9 and TRBJ2-5, is DSGVTQTPKHLITATGQRVTLRCSPRSGDLSVYWYQQSLDQGLQFLIQYYNGEERAKGNILERFSAQQFPDLHSELNLSSLELGDSALYFCASSPRDRRAETQYFGPGTRLLVL.